This section outlines one T cell receptor (beta chain) sequence together with its context. Its antigen remains unknown. In germline, CDR1 is SGDLS, CDR2 YYNGEE. This CDR3 comprises 17 residues. Here immunoSEQ multiplex PCR was the method, and the copy in TCRdb shows in-frame clones only, minus some. The sample lists roughly 530,000 clones; about 95% were seen once. This sample was taken from a study of shared clonotypes between healthy human individuals. Study at large: The composition of the donors was a couple of women and a few men aged 18 to 49. Every donor yielded three CD4 naive, three CD4 memory, two CD8 naive and one CD8 memory plate. Study findings and constraints: Non-shared clonotypes had lower generation probabilities than those shared by all four donors.

Splitting the CD4+ cells yielded a CD45RA+ naive subset and a CD45RA-negative memory subset. J is TRBJ2-5 and V is TRBV9, with 12 bases fitting TRBD2. The J call may be faulty, since TRBJ2-7 better matches the DNA end. The clonotype comes from a young woman in good health. Sequenced material: naive CD4+ T cells sorted from blood. The subset denotes: CD45RA+ positively selected. The CDR3, as DNA: TGTGCCAGCAGCATCGGACTAGCGGGGCCCGCCAGAGACGAGCAGTACTTC. Translating it yields CASSIGLAGPARDEQYF.